A selection of T cell receptor beta chains follows, all from one sample in a study of T cells in Graves' hyperthyroidism and ophthalmopathy. TCRdb itself ran the multiplex PCR reads through MiXCR, one entry per CDR3 protein. Of about 270,000 distinct CDR3 sequences in the sample, approximately 20% were seen once. Sequencing input: blood. Receptors originate from a young man with Graves' ophthalmopathy. CDR3s include the opening cysteine and the closing phenylalanine or tryptophan. A D gene is named only where the DNA matches it firmly. Clone size, where shown, is once, few, many, or a class for clones that have expanded.

d_gene	abundance	v_gene	j_gene	CDR3aa	CDR3nt
NA	few	TRBV30	TRBJ2-7	CATRRESSYEQYF	TGTGCCACCCGAAGGGAGAGCTCCTACGAGCAGTACTTC
TRBD2	NA	TRBV12-3/TRBV12-4	TRBJ2-5	CASSLGGGFETQYF	TGTGCCAGCAGTTTAGGGGGGGGTTTTGAGACCCAGTACTTC
NA	many	TRBV18	TRBJ2-3	CASSPADTDTQYF	TGTGCCAGCTCCCCCGCGGACACAGATACGCAGTATTTT
TRBD1	once	TRBV6-5	TRBJ1-1	CASSYGGRGLTEAFF	TGTGCCAGCAGTTACGGGGGCAGGGGGCTGACTGAAGCTTTCTTT
NA	many	TRBV27	TRBJ2-7	CASSLKDLGYEQYF	TGTGCCAGCAGTTTAAAGGACTTAGGTTACGAGCAGTACTTC
TRBD1	NA	TRBV20-1	TRBJ2-6	CSAGDRGHGANVLTF	TGCAGTGCAGGGGACAGGGGGCATGGGGCCAACGTCCTGACTTTC
NA	few	TRBV5-1	TRBJ2-7	CASTRAQGSEQYF	TGCGCCAGCACCCGAGCACAGGGATCCGAGCAGTACTTC
TRBD2	many	TRBV12-3/TRBV12-4	TRBJ2-7	CASRLSSGSVNEQYF	TGTGCCAGCAGGTTGAGTAGCGGGAGTGTGAACGAGCAGTACTTC
TRBD2	NA	TRBV3-1	TRBJ2-3	CASAAGASDTQYF	TGTGCCAGCGCCGCGGGAGCCTCAGATACGCAGTATTTT
NA	NA	TRBV7-8	TRBJ2-7	CASSQDRPVGSGEQYF	TGCGCCAGCAGCCAAGATCGACCAGTGGGTAGCGGAGAGCAGTACTTC
NA	NA	TRBV9	TRBJ1-2	CASSADGSYGYTF	TGTGCCAGCAGCGCTGACGGAAGCTATGGCTACACCTTC
TRBD1	many	TRBV7-9	TRBJ1-1	CASSLAGQVSTEAFF	TGTGCCAGCAGCTTAGCTGGACAGGTCAGCACTGAAGCTTTCTTT
NA	many	TRBV28	TRBJ2-2	CASSATSTHTGELFF	TGTGCCAGCAGTGCCACTTCGACCCACACCGGGGAGCTGTTTTTT
TRBD1	NA	TRBV4-1	TRBJ1-1	CASSQVGQGKTEAFF	TGCGCCAGCAGCCAAGTGGGACAGGGGAAGACTGAAGCTTTCTTT